Included here is one T cell receptor (beta chain) sequence, with context. The germline CDR1 and CDR2 sequences are KGHSH and LQKENI. V was trimmed by 5 bases and J by 4 bases, leaving 9 bases between them. This CDR3 comprises 13 residues. This sample is part of a study of technical replicates of blood from several donors. TCRdb's copy holds only in-frame clones and misses some; the assay was immunoSEQ multiplex PCR. The sample has around 83,000 clones; 94% are singletons. The gene calls are TRBV18 and TRBJ1-5; no definite D call. The sample comprised T cells isolated from PBMCs. The clonotype comes from a human donor in good health. The CDR3 loop reads CASSGAENQPQHF. The CDR3 region has the DNA TGTGCCAGCTCAGGTGCGGAAAATCAGCCCCAGCATTTT.